This T cell receptor (beta chain) was retrieved from a study of shared clonotypes between healthy human individuals (dated by TCRdb to 2018 to 2021). Looking at the study overall: The cohort included three men and a couple of women between 18 and 49 years of age. For each donor, CD4 naive and CD4 memory were each given three plates, CD8 naive was given two plates, and CD8 memory was given one plate. To estimate repertoire size and how much clonotypes are shared between individuals, the study performed deep sequencing of blood TCR repertoires from 4 to 6 healthy adults. Libraries were prepared and TCR repertoires were sequenced by different laboratories using diverse techniques, in order to increase sequencing depth and limit assay-specific biases. Per donor, leukapheresis produced somewhere between about 0.85 and 9.5 billion PBMCs. General study outcomes and caveats: Based on pairwise subsampling, the degree of clonotype sharing among donors was expected to be affected by sequencing depth. Rarefaction of sorted-subset datasets indicated incomplete sequencing despite the large sequencing depth. When several donors were compared, the shared fraction of clonotypes was approximately 5% for naive CD4, around 4% for naive CD8, about 2.5% for memory CD4, and 0.35% to 0.5% for memory CD8. The genetic and exposure-history diversity represented was limited by the small number of donors. Sampling was limited to blood, and TCR repertoires in tissue likely differ from TCR repertoires in blood. Clonotypes shared by all four sorted-subset donors showed higher generation probabilities than non-shared clonotypes. Naive subsets generally had larger estimated clonotype richness than memory subsets did.

The germline V gene supplies CDR1 SGHDT and CDR2 YYEEEE. The CDR3 contains 12 residues, cysteine and phenylalanine counted. Just the 36-base CDR3 DNA is kept, in frame starting at base 1. V was cut back by 0 bases and J by 5 bases, leaving a gap of 3 bases between them. This clone was counted a few times. Its antigen specificity is not known. The input lacks base qualities; no much larger clone sits a single base away. The same CDR3 can be traced to other DNA sequences in this sample. CD8 naive samples were CD45RO-negative cells positively selected for CCR7, giving a CD45RA+CCR7+ population that excluded TemRA cells. Healthy HIV-negative adults with no recently reported acute infections or vaccinations were included as donors. Every donor was a Caucasian adult living in Nashville, Tennessee, USA. Blood was collected by leukapheresis, and PBMCs were isolated by Ficoll-Histopaque density gradient centrifugation and then cryopreserved in liquid nitrogen vapor phase. Analytical flow cytometry was used to check the purity and quantity of each magnetically sorted T cell population. Genomic DNA was isolated from each sorted fraction and quantified by UV absorbance on a Nanodrop 2000c.

TCR CDR3 regions were amplified from genomic DNA by multiplex PCR using the deep immunoSEQ assay. For each cell subset, the extracted genomic DNA was distributed evenly across all wells of several immunoSEQ 96-well plates, and each plate served as one replicate. For sorted subsets, roughly 190 ng of genomic DNA, equivalent to around 30,000 T cell genomes, went into each replicate PCR. Purified libraries were quantified with a Qubit 3.0 fluorometer, sized on a Bioanalyzer 2100, and re-quantified with the KAPA Library Quantification kit. Each immunoSEQ 96-well plate was sequenced on its own single-read 150-cycle Illumina NextSeq 550 flow cell. Per the authors' processing: Because the immunoSEQ output included only junctional sequences and no quality scores, the filtering could not be the same as the filtering used for full-length reads. Sequences were annotated with PyIR, a Python wrapper for IgBLAST v1.9, using IMGT germline references to assign V/J genes and CDR3. Any read was removed if the V/J assignment was weak (E-value above 1e-6), the CDR3 was missing, or the read contained stop codons, out-of-frame junctions, or ambiguous translated residues. V3J clonotypes were defined by identical inferred V gene, J gene, and CDR3 amino acid sequence. The percentage overlap between two repertoires was calculated by dividing the number of shared unique clonotypes by the size of the smaller repertoire. Three approaches were used to assess repertoire richness: RTK rarefaction, the Chao1 estimator, and Recon v2.1 estimates of unobserved clonotypes. OLGA was used to compute generation probabilities for all TCRbeta clonotypes that the gDNA method yielded from a few donors. Imported from immuneACCESS, the table was reduced by TCRdb to in-frame sequences with V and J called. These copies leave out some clones; in studies compared against another copy, an unresolved V gene accounts for under half, and the cause of the remainder is not known. V and J calls and clone size are those listed in that table; D and trimming were worked out from the DNA. The sample table lists about 2.1 million clones, 85% to 95% of them with a count of one. More than 1.5% of the sample rests with the top ten.

This chain is built from TRBV5-6 and TRBJ1-5, with the D gene too uncertain to name. This sequence originates from a man aged 18 to 35 in good health. Some clones in this sample may be carry-over from other donors' samples. Sequencing was performed on naive CD8+ T cells from PBMCs. What the cell subset or site label conveys for this sample: CD45RA+CCR7+. The CDR3 in this case is CASSLGDQPQHF. DNA sequence: TGTGCCAGCAGCTTGGGGGATCAGCCCCAGCATTTT. Reference TRBV5-6 and TRBJ1-5 proteins supply the regions before and after the CDR3; the full variable domain is: DAGVTQSPTHLIKTRGQQVTLRCSPKSGHDTVSWYQQALGQGPQFIFQYYEEEERQRGNFPDRFSGHQFPNYSSELNVNALLLGDSALYLCASSLGDQPQHFGDGTRLSIL.